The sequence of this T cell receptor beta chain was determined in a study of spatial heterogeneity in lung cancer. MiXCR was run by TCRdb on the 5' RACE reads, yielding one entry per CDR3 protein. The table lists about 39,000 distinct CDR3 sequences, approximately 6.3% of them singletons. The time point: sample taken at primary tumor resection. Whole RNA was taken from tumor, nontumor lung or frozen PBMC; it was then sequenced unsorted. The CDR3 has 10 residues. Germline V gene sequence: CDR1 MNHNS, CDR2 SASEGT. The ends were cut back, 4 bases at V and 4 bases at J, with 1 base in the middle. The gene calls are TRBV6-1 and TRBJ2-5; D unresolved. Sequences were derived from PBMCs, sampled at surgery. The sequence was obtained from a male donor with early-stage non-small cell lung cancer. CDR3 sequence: CASSVETQYF. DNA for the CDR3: TGTGCCAGCAGTGTAGAGACCCAGTACTTC.